A single sample gave rise to the 29 T cell receptor beta chains below, sequenced in a study of PD-1 blockade in classical Hodgkin lymphoma. Time point described: cycle 4 day 1 (C4D1), after five to seven weeks of nivolumab. No patient escaped relapse after autologous stem cell transplantation, and brentuximab vedotin exposure varied. Assay used: immunoSEQ multiplex PCR; TCRdb lists only in-frame clones, some missing. The sample carries tens of thousands of clones, around 78% recorded once. The sample was peripheral blood mononuclear cells (PBMCs), taken before the fourth cycle of nivolumab. The receptors come from a human donor with classical Hodgkin lymphoma.

The DNA for the CDR3 is TGCGCCAGCAGCTTGGGCGGCACATCCACCGGGGAGCTGTTTTTT. As protein: CASSLGGTSTGELFF. The gene calls are TRBV5-1 and TRBJ2-2; D is unresolved. V lost 0 bases and J 4 bases, leaving 10 bases between the germline ends. CDR1 and CDR2 from the germline V gene are SGHRS and YFSETQ. There are 15 residues in the CDR3.

The sample holds one count of this clone. The chain is built from TRBV6-4 and TRBJ2-3, with D tentatively TRBD2 (6 bases). The germline V gene encodes CDR1 MRHNA and CDR2 SNTAGT. Trimming shortened V by 5 bases and J by 2 bases, and 17 bases separated the two germline ends. The CDR3 is 16 amino acids. CDR3 residues: CASSLADLKPTDTQYF. The CDR3 nucleotides are TGTGCCAGCAGTTTAGCGGATCTAAAACCCACAGATACGCAGTATTTT.

The chain carries TRBV29-1 and TRBJ1-1; the D gene is possibly TRBD1 (6 bases). This CDR3 is 13 amino acids long. V was trimmed by 2 bases and J by 4 bases, leaving 11 bases between them. Germline CDR1 reads SQVTM; CDR2 reads ANQGSEA. CDR3 region: CSVERGAFTEAFF. CDR3 bases: TGCAGCGTTGAACGGGGGGCGTTCACTGAAGCTTTCTTT.

The chain's CDR3 is CASSPDRGDGYTF. The CDR3 nucleotides read TGTGCCAGCAGCCCGGACAGGGGCGACGGCTACACCTTC. The chain joins TRBV5-5 to TRBJ1-2, with 9 bases matching TRBD1. Unmatched junction bases numbered 6, after V lost 4 bases and J lost 8 bases. CDR3 length: 13 amino acids. Per germline, CDR1 SGHKS and CDR2 YYEKEE (reference sequence).

This chain joins TRBV7-2 and TRBJ2-7, with 10 nucleotides matching TRBD1. J gave up 2 bases and V 6 bases, and 7 bases lay outside the gene matches. This CDR3 is built from 15 residues. Germline V gene data show CDR1 as SGHTA and CDR2 as FQGNSA. CDR3 sequence reads: CASSHSGQGAYEQYF. The CDR3 region has the DNA TGTGCCAGCAGTCACAGCGGACAGGGGGCCTACGAGCAGTACTTC.

To note about this clone: No conserved phenylalanine or tryptophan is present at the end of the CDR3, so a read error is the likely explanation. No DNA is shown, since the ends of the CDR3 on it are uncertain; the CDR3 is the one TCRdb lists. The J gene is TRBJ2-6, the V gene TRBV7-2; TRBD2, as called in the table, went unchecked against the DNA. The CDR3 is 14 amino acids long, termini counted. Germline CDR1 and CDR2: SGHTA and FQGNSA. CDR3 in amino acids: CASSTNPRRVAHLG.

The J gene is TRBJ1-1, the V gene TRBV2; D is unclear. V was pared by 8 bases and J by 3 bases, with 7 bases between. The CDR3 has 11 residues. Per the germline V gene, CDR1 is SNHLY and CDR2 is FYNNEI. CDR3 loop: CASQFDTEAFF. CDR3 bases: TGTGCCAGCCAATTCGACACTGAAGCTTTCTTT.

This clone was seen a handful of times. The J gene is TRBJ1-4, the V gene TRBV11-1; 8 bases are shared with TRBD1. This CDR3 spans 14 amino acids. Germline values: CDR1 SGHAT, CDR2 FQDESV (reference sequence). Losses at the gene ends were 2 bases for V and 6 bases for J; bases not matched to a gene: 2. The DNA of the CDR3 is TGTGCCAGCAGCTTACAGGGACAGGATGAAAAACTGTTTTTT. It yields the protein CASSLQGQDEKLFF. Full variable domain (outside the CDR3, taken from reference TRBV11-1 and TRBJ1-4): EAEVAQSPRYKITEKSQAVAFWCDPISGHATLYWYRQILGQGPELLVQFQDESVVDDSQLPKDRFSAERLKGVDSTLKIQPAELGDSAMYLCASSLQGQDEKLFFGSGTQLSVL.

The gene calls are TRBV4-1 and TRBJ1-5, with D possibly being TRBD1 (6 bases). The germline CDR1 and CDR2 sequences are MGHRA and YSYEKL. Trimming removed 0 bases at V and 2 bases at J, with 20 bases between. The CDR3 has 19 amino acids. The CDR3 DNA reads as TGCGCCAGCAGCCAAGACCTCATCAGGGGTAGTTGGCGCAATCAGCCCCAGCATTTT. As protein: CASSQDLIRGSWRNQPQHF.

CDR3 coding DNA: TGTGCCAGCAGTCCAAACCTTAACAGGGGGTCGAAAGCTTTCTTT. Translated: CASSPNLNRGSKAFF. The chain recombines TRBV28 with TRBJ1-1; TRBD1 matches 8 bases. CDR1 is MDHEN and CDR2 is SYDVKM in the germline V gene. The ends lost 5 bases at V and 9 bases at J; junction bases unmatched: 14. CDR3 length equals 15 residues.

V usage is TRBV11-3 and J usage is TRBJ2-5; D is unclear. Germline V lookup: CDR1 SGHNT, CDR2 YENEEA. Trimming cost V 5 bases and J 7 bases, with 14 bases left between them. The CDR3 has 13 residues. The CDR3 nucleotides read TGTGCCAGCAGCGCGAGGTGGAGAGGGACCCAGTACTTC. Amino acids: CASSARWRGTQYF.

The genes are TRBV19 and TRBJ2-7, with D maybe TRBD2 (6 bases). Germline V CDR1 and CDR2: LNHDA, SQIVND (reference sequence). The CDR3 covers 18 residues. Trimming removed 2 bases at V and 0 bases at J, with 20 bases between. The CDR3 DNA follows: TGTGCCAGTAGTATATTATACCCCGGGACTGGGATCTCCTACGAGCAGTACTTC. This gives the protein CASSILYPGTGISYEQYF. The whole variable domain, remainder taken from reference TRBV19 and TRBJ2-7, is DGGITQSPKYLFRKEGQNVTLSCEQNLNHDAMYWYRQDPGQGLRLIYYSQIVNDFQKGDIAEGYSVSREKKESFPLTVTSAQKNPTAFYLCASSILYPGTGISYEQYFGPGTRLTVT.

The V and J genes are TRBV9 and TRBJ2-3, with TRBD2 identical over 14 bases. The CDR3 loop spans 16 amino acids. The V gene end was trimmed by 2 bases and the J gene end by 4 bases; junction bases not matched to a gene: 3. Germline V CDR1 and CDR2: SGDLS, YYNGEE. The CDR3 bases are TGTGCCAGCAGCGTTCAGACTAGCGGGGGGGCAGATACGCAGTATTTT. It encodes CASSVQTSGGADTQYF.

The chain uses TRBV2 and TRBJ1-6; D ambiguous. The germline V gene has CDR1 SNHLY and CDR2 FYNNEI. Trimming pared 6 bases from V and 2 bases from J, leaving 11 bases between. The CDR3 consists of 15 residues. The CDR3 loop is CASRTVMTYNSPLHF. CDR3 sequence (DNA): TGTGCCAGCAGGACGGTAATGACCTATAATTCACCCCTCCACTTT.

The chain has TRBV5-6 and TRBJ2-7; TRBD1 aligns across 7 bases. This CDR3 spans 14 amino acids. J was trimmed by 4 bases and V by 3 bases; bases with no gene match: 7. Germline V lookup: CDR1 SGHDT, CDR2 YYEEEE. CDR3 DNA sequence: TGTGCCAGCAGCTACGGGACAGTAGCTTACGAGCAGTACTTC. Protein product: CASSYGTVAYEQYF. Filled out from reference TRBV5-6 and TRBJ2-7, the complete variable domain reads DAGVTQSPTHLIKTRGQQVTLRCSPKSGHDTVSWYQQALGQGPQFIFQYYEEEERQRGNFPDRFSGHQFPNYSSELNVNALLLGDSALYLCASSYGTVAYEQYFGPGTRLTVT.

Written as DNA, the CDR3 is TGTGCCAGCAGCTTAGCACTAGCGGATACGCAGTATTTT. It encodes CASSLALADTQYF. The rearrangement joins TRBV7-2 to TRBJ2-3; TRBD2 agrees at 7 bases. Trimming took 0 bases from V and 6 from J; bases not matched to a gene: 0. Germline CDR1 is SGHTA and CDR2 is FQGNSA. The CDR3 loop spans 13 amino acids.

The sample holds a few counts of this clone. The V gene is TRBV6-5, the J gene TRBJ1-6; possibly TRBD1 for D (5 bases). This CDR3 region has 14 residues. Germline lookup yields CDR1 MNHEY and CDR2 SVGAGI. Trimming pared 6 bases from V and 8 bases from J, leaving 14 bases between. CDR3 DNA sequence: TGTGCCAGCAGGACGGGGACCCGGGATTCACCCCTCCACTTT. This encodes CASRTGTRDSPLHF.

This chain uses TRBV30 with TRBJ1-5; D unresolved. The CDR3 consists of 14 residues. The V and J ends lost 2 bases and 5 bases respectively, with 13 bases between them. The germline V gene has CDR1 GTSNPN and CDR2 SVGIG (reference sequence). The CDR3 DNA sequence: TGTGCCTGGAGTAGGACCTTGTCTCATCAGCCCCAGCATTTT. As protein: CAWSRTLSHQPQHF.

This clone was seen only once. The J gene is TRBJ2-2, the V gene TRBV10-3; a possible D gene is TRBD1 (5 bases). This CDR3 has 13 residues. Trimming removed 2 bases at V and 6 bases at J, with 7 bases between. Germline V gene sequence: CDR1 ENHRY, CDR2 SYGVKD. The DNA for the CDR3 is TGTGCCATCAGTGAGACAGGTTCCGGGGAGCTGTTTTTT. Translating gives CAISETGSGELFF.

About this clone: A read error may account for a junction end that differs from germline. This specimen includes other DNA sequences encoding the same CDR3. The rearrangement uses TRBV19 and TRBJ2-1; no reliable D call. Per the germline V gene, CDR1 is LNHDA and CDR2 is SQIVND (reference sequence). The CDR3 length is 11 residues. CDR3 residues: CASSTYNEQFF. The CDR3 DNA follows: TGTGCCAGTAGTACCTATAATGAGCAGTTCTTC.

The rearrangement uses TRBV7-2 and TRBJ2-3; tentative D call: TRBD1 (6 bases). Trimming pared 2 bases from V and 6 bases from J, leaving 9 bases between. Germline assignment: CDR1 SGHTA and CDR2 FQGNSA. CDR3 length equals 13 residues. CDR3 protein: CASSLSRGDTQYF. The CDR3 DNA reads as TGTGCCAGCAGCTTATCTAGGGGGGATACGCAGTATTTT.

This clone was counted only a few times. This chain joins TRBV7-3 and TRBJ2-1, with 9 bases matching TRBD2. The ends lost 0 bases at V and 8 bases at J; junction bases unmatched: 5. The CDR3 runs to 15 residues. CDR1 SGHTA and CDR2 FQGTGA come from the germline V gene. As DNA, the CDR3 is TGTGCCAGCAGCTTAACAGGACTAGCGAATGATGAGCAGTTCTTC. It specifies CASSLTGLANDEQFF.

A single count supports this clone. CDR3 nucleotides: TGTGCCAGCAGCATAGCGGGAGGGCCGGTGACAGATACGCAGTATTTT. Its protein is CASSIAGGPVTDTQYF. V usage is TRBV28 and J usage is TRBJ2-3; 11 bases align to TRBD2. CDR3 length: 16 residues. Germline V gene data show CDR1 as MDHEN and CDR2 as SYDVKM. V lost 6 bases to trimming and J lost 3 bases; unmatched junction nucleotides: 8.

The chain links TRBV19 to TRBJ1-3; D uncertain. The germline CDR1 and CDR2 sequences are LNHDA and SQIVND (reference sequence). The CDR3 is 14 amino acids. V lost 3 bases to trimming and J lost 0 bases, with 6 bases between them. CDR3: CASSIGGSGNTIYF. The CDR3 region has the DNA TGTGCCAGTAGTATCGGAGGCTCTGGAAACACCATATATTTT. The entire variable domain, with the rest obtained from reference TRBV19 and TRBJ1-3, is as follows: DGGITQSPKYLFRKEGQNVTLSCEQNLNHDAMYWYRQDPGQGLRLIYYSQIVNDFQKGDIAEGYSVSREKKESFPLTVTSAQKNPTAFYLCASSIGGSGNTIYFGEGSWLTVV.

The chain is built from TRBV11-2 and TRBJ2-7; TRBD2 matches 9 bases. The CDR3 runs 19 residues. Germline loops: CDR1 SGHAT, CDR2 FQNNGV. With V trimmed by 5 bases and J by 0 bases, 17 bases remained unmatched. The CDR3 DNA reads TGTGCCAGCAGCCTACGGCGACTGTTAAGCGGGAGGAACTCCTACGAGCAGTACTTC. It codes for CASSLRRLLSGRNSYEQYF.

This clone was seen a single time. The chain links TRBV5-4 to TRBJ2-6; D could derive from TRBD1 or TRBD2 (6 bases each). V lost 2 bases and J 0 bases, leaving 12 bases between the germline ends. Germline V gives CDR1 SGHNT, CDR2 YYREEE (reference sequence). The CDR3 extends over 17 amino acids. The CDR3 spells CASSFLRDTSGANVLTF. The CDR3 DNA reads TGTGCCAGCAGCTTCCTGCGGGACACCTCTGGGGCCAACGTCCTGACTTTC.

The V and J genes are TRBV6-6 and TRBJ1-6, with 9 bases that match TRBD1. Per the germline V gene, CDR1 is MNHNY and CDR2 is SVGAGI (reference sequence). The trim removed 5 bases at V and 12 bases at J, leaving 11 bases unmatched. This CDR3 is built from 15 residues. The CDR3 nucleotides are TGTGCCAGCAGTCCCGGGACAGGGTTTATGGAACCCCTCCACTTT. This translates into CASSPGTGFMEPLHF.

V usage is TRBV6-5 and J usage is TRBJ2-2; tentatively, D is TRBD1 (6 bases). CDR1 is MNHEY and CDR2 is SVGAGI in the germline V gene. This CDR3 has 15 residues. V was pared by 6 bases and J by 6 bases, with 17 bases between. The CDR3 DNA reads TGTGCCAGCAGAACCCCCGTGGGACATCCCGGGGAGCTGTTTTTT. This sequence encodes CASRTPVGHPGELFF.

The chain is built from TRBV30 and TRBJ2-4, with 8 bases that match TRBD2. CDR1 is GTSNPN and CDR2 is SVGIG in the germline V gene (reference sequence). CDR3 size: 12 residues. The junction had 2 bases not matched to a gene; V was cut back by 4 bases and J by 6 bases. Here the CDR3 DNA reads TGTGCCTGGACGGGAGGGAGAAACATTCAGTACTTC. Protein sequence: CAWTGGRNIQYF.